This T cell receptor beta chain was obtained from a study of T cell repertoires in cytomegalovirus infection. At the level of the study: Recently identified HLA-C-restricted CMV epitopes were used, and well-studied HLA-B-restricted CMV epitopes were used as well.

TCRdb independently ran MiXCR on the reads; one entry per CDR3 protein. The data contain approximately 110,000 distinct CDR3 sequences, roughly 41% of them seen just once; the ten biggest clones take up about 74%. Note on this clonotype: Its antigen is unknown.

This sequence originates from a human donor in good health (CMV status not recorded). Some clones in this sample may be carry-over from other donors' samples. The source was CD8+ T cells from cultured PBMCs, collected from culture after CMV antigen stimulation.

CDR3 loop: CASSVGTGSYNEQFF. DNA for the CDR3: TGTGCCAGCAGCGTAGGGACAGGTTCTTACAATGAGCAGTTCTTC. The J gene is TRBJ2-1, the V gene TRBV5-6, with 8 bases that match TRBD1. Per germline, CDR1 SGHDT and CDR2 YYEEEE. With 4 bases clipped from V and 4 bases from J, the junction kept 7 bases outside the gene matches. This CDR3 region has 15 residues.